This is a list of T cell receptor beta chains from one sample in a study of blood T cells in healthy people across ages. In TCRdb, the 5' RACE reads were re-called with MiXCR into one record per CDR3 protein. The sample has about 1.5 million distinct CDR3 sequences, around 40% seen once. What was sequenced was blood. These receptors were taken from a woman aged 18-29 years in good health. Each CDR3 is given with its conserved first and last residue. The D gene is left open where the match is weak. Clone size, where shown, is once, few, many, or a class for clones that have expanded.

clone size	V gene	J gene	D gene	CDR3 DNA	CDR3 protein
few	TRBV20-1	TRBJ2-3	NA	TGCAGTGCTAGAGATCGTAGCCGGGGCTTCACAGATACGCAGTATTTT	CSARDRSRGFTDTQYF
few	TRBV29-1	TRBJ2-3	NA	TGCAGCCACAGGGGCGGGGCAACTAGCACAGATACGCAGTATTTT	CSHRGGATSTDTQYF
NA	TRBV6-2/TRBV6-3	TRBJ2-3	NA	TGTGCCAGCAGGAGACACGCCAGCACAGATACGCAGTATTTT	CASRRHASTDTQYF
NA	TRBV7-9	TRBJ2-3	NA	TGTGCCAGCAGCACAAGCGGGCAGGGAACAGATACGCAGTATTTT	CASSTSGQGTDTQYF
NA	TRBV29-1	TRBJ2-1	NA	TGCAGCGTTGGGGACTCCTGGAATGAGCAGTTCTTC	CSVGDSWNEQFF
NA	TRBV9	TRBJ2-7	NA	TGTGCCAGCAGCGTAGCTCAGGGATCCTACGAGCAGTACTTC	CASSVAQGSYEQYF
NA	TRBV28	TRBJ2-1	TRBD2	TGTGCCAGCAGTTATGGACTAGCGGGAGTGGACAATGAGCAGTTCTTC	CASSYGLAGVDNEQFF
few	TRBV20-1	TRBJ2-1	NA	TGCAGTGCTAGAATACGGACTCCCTCCTACAATGAGCAGTTCTTC	CSARIRTPSYNEQFF
NA	TRBV9	TRBJ1-2	TRBD1	TGTGCCAGCAGCGTACTAGGGGGCGGCTATGGCTACACCTTC	CASSVLGGGYGYTF
NA	TRBV7-3	TRBJ2-6	NA	TGTGCCAGCAGCTTTTCCGATGGGGCCAACGTCCTGACTTTC	CASSFSDGANVLTF
NA	TRBV28	TRBJ2-6	NA	TGTGCCAGCAGTTTATACCGCTCTGGGGCCAACGTCCTGACTTTC	CASSLYRSGANVLTF
NA	TRBV12-3/TRBV12-4	TRBJ1-4	NA	TGTGCCAGCAGTTTAGGGGTCTCGTCGGATCGGCTGTTTTTT	CASSLGVSSDRLFF
NA	TRBV6-5	TRBJ2-7	TRBD2	TGTGCCGGCGTAGAGCGGGAGGCCTACGAGCAGTACTTC	CAGVEREAYEQYF
NA	TRBV25-1	TRBJ1-2	TRBD1	TGTGCCAGCAGTCCTCGGGGACAGGGGAATGGGTTTAACTATGGCTACACCTTC	CASSPRGQGNGFNYGYTF
NA	TRBV20-1	TRBJ2-3	NA	TGCAGTGCTAACGGGGGTGGGGATACGCAGTATTTT	CSANGGGDTQYF
few	TRBV10-3	TRBJ1-2	NA	TGTGCCATCAGTGACCAGGGGTTCGGCACCTATGGCTACACCTTC	CAISDQGFGTYGYTF
NA	TRBV2	TRBJ2-1	NA	TGTGCCAGCAGTGCAATAAAGAGGTCCCAGGGCTCCTACAATGAGCAGTTCTTC	CASSAIKRSQGSYNEQFF
NA	TRBV12-3/TRBV12-4	TRBJ1-1	TRBD1	TGTGCCAGCAGTTTACTAGCAGGGGGTAGAACTGAAGCTTTCTTT	CASSLLAGGRTEAFF
few	TRBV7-9	TRBJ2-7	TRBD2	TGTGCCAGCAGCTTTGGTAGCGGGAGGGGAAACGAGCAGTACTTC	CASSFGSGRGNEQYF
few	TRBV20-1	TRBJ1-2	NA	TGCAGTGCTCCGACCGCTAGCTATGGCTACACCTTC	CSAPTASYGYTF
few	TRBV20-1	TRBJ2-7	TRBD2	TGCAGTGCTAGGGGTGGCGGCGGGAGCTCCTACGAGCAGTACTTC	CSARGGGGSSYEQYF
few	TRBV28	TRBJ1-5	NA	TGTGCCAGCAGCCCAACAGGGTTGTGGGATCAGCCCCAGCATTTT	CASSPTGLWDQPQHF
NA	TRBV7-2	TRBJ1-2	TRBD1	TGTGCCAGCAGTTTCCGACAGGGGGAAATCCCTAACTATGGCTACACCTTC	CASSFRQGEIPNYGYTF
few	TRBV7-9	TRBJ1-1	NA	TGTGCCAGCTATTCAACAGGTTGGAACACTGAAGCTTTCTTT	CASYSTGWNTEAFF
many	TRBV6-4	TRBJ1-1	NA	TGTGCCAGCAGTGAAACCGGGACATCTCAAGTAGCTTTCTTT	CASSETGTSQVAFF
NA	TRBV3-1	TRBJ1-6	NA	TGTGCCAGCAGCCAAGGAGGACACCTTCTCTCCTATAATTCACCCCTCCACTTT	CASSQGGHLLSYNSPLHF
few	TRBV28	TRBJ1-2	TRBD1	TGTGCCAGCAGTCCACAGGGGAACGATGGCTACACCTTC	CASSPQGNDGYTF
few	TRBV29-1	TRBJ2-7	NA	TGCAGCGTTGAAGGTAGCGCCAGCTCCTACAATGAGCAGTACTTC	CSVEGSASSYNEQYF
NA	TRBV20-1	TRBJ2-3	NA	TGCAGTGCTAGAGATCAGGCGGGGCGTGGAGATACGCAGTATTTT	CSARDQAGRGDTQYF
few	TRBV10-3	TRBJ1-2	NA	TGTGCCATCAGTGAGGACGGTACATATGGCTACACCTTC	CAISEDGTYGYTF
few	TRBV4-1	TRBJ2-4	TRBD2	TGCGCCAGCAGCCAAGATGCAGGCGGGAGGGCCTCGGCCATTCAGTACTTC	CASSQDAGGRASAIQYF
few	TRBV29-1	TRBJ2-1	TRBD2	TGCAGTCTACTAGCGGGGGGGCTCGATGAGCAGTTCTTC	CSLLAGGLDEQFF
few	TRBV4-1	TRBJ2-3	NA	TGCGCCAGCAGCGCCCTAGCACAGAGCACAGATACGCAGTATTTT	CASSALAQSTDTQYF
few	TRBV21-1	TRBJ1-2	NA	TGTGCCAGCAGCATGGTCAGGGAGTGTGGCTACACCTTC	CASSMVRECGYTF
few	TRBV29-1	TRBJ2-7	TRBD1	TGCAGCGTCCTCGGGACAGGGCGGTCCTACGAGCAGTACTTC	CSVLGTGRSYEQYF
few	TRBV20-1	TRBJ2-1	NA	TGCAGTGCCCCGACGGGATCCCTCTCCTACAATGAGCAGTTCTTC	CSAPTGSLSYNEQFF
few	TRBV9	TRBJ2-3	TRBD2	TGTGCCAGCAGCGTAGGTCTAGCGGGGGGTATAGATACGCAGTATTTT	CASSVGLAGGIDTQYF
few	TRBV6-2/TRBV6-3	TRBJ2-1	TRBD2	TGTGCCAGCAGCTCCCCAGCGGGAGGGCTTCTCAATGAGCAGTTCTTC	CASSSPAGGLLNEQFF
NA	TRBV7-9	TRBJ2-7	TRBD1	TGTGCCAGCAGTTACACAGGGGGCGCAGGGAACGAGCAGTACTTC	CASSYTGGAGNEQYF
few	TRBV14	TRBJ1-1	NA	TGTGCCAGCAGCCCTCGTCTTCTGAACACTGAAGCTTTCTTT	CASSPRLLNTEAFF
NA	TRBV7-3	TRBJ2-2	NA	TGTGCCAGCACAATCTCAGGGTTGGGGACCGGGGAGCTGTTTTTT	CASTISGLGTGELFF
NA	TRBV6-5	TRBJ1-1	TRBD1	TGTGCCAGCAGACAGGGGCGATACACTGAAGCTTTCTTT	CASRQGRYTEAFF
NA	TRBV15	TRBJ2-2	TRBD2	TGTGCCACCAAAGCTCCAGCGGGGGGCCCGAACACCGGGGAGCTGTTTTTT	CATKAPAGGPNTGELFF
NA	TRBV10-3	TRBJ2-5	TRBD1	TGTGCCACCGGGGGACAGGATTTCGAGACCCAGTACTTC	CATGGQDFETQYF
NA	TRBV7-3	TRBJ2-7	TRBD2	TGTGCCAGCAGCTTGGGACTAGCGGGGACCTCCTACGAGCAGTACTTC	CASSLGLAGTSYEQYF
few	TRBV6-5	TRBJ2-7	NA	TGTGCCAGCAGAGTGGCACACTCCTACGAGCAGTACTTC	CASRVAHSYEQYF
NA	TRBV29-1	TRBJ2-7	NA	TGCAGCGCCCGTGACGGTTACTACGAGCAGTACTTC	CSARDGYYEQYF
few	TRBV4-1	TRBJ1-5	TRBD1	TGCGCCAGCAGCCAAACCCGGGACAGGGGTCGCCAGCCCCAGCATTTT	CASSQTRDRGRQPQHF
few	TRBV6-2/TRBV6-3	TRBJ2-1	NA	TGTGCCAGCAGTACCAGACAGGTCAGCTCCTACAATGAGCAGTTCTTC	CASSTRQVSSYNEQFF
NA	TRBV5-5	TRBJ1-1	TRBD1	TGTGCCGGCAGCTTGGACAGGGGGCCCACTGAAGCTTTCTTT	CAGSLDRGPTEAFF
NA	TRBV12-3/TRBV12-4	TRBJ2-5	TRBD1	TGTGCCAGCTCCGAGGCCGGGACAGGGGGTTCAAAGACCCAGTACTTC	CASSEAGTGGSKTQYF
few	TRBV5-1	TRBJ1-5	TRBD1	TGCGCCAGCAGCTTGGGACAGGGGATTGGACAGCCCCAGCATTTT	CASSLGQGIGQPQHF